This T cell receptor beta chain was retrieved from a study of T cell repertoires in cytomegalovirus infection. Study as a whole: CMV infection and matching HLA type were both indicated by public TCR beta signatures.

The germline gives CDR1 KGHSH, CDR2 LQKENI. The CDR3 totals 14 residues. TCRdb itself ran the reads through MiXCR, one entry per CDR3 protein. The profile shows a few hundred thousand distinct CDR3 sequences, 26% of them singletons. This clonotype was detected many times. Its antigen is as yet unknown. At one boundary the junction diverges from the germline segment, which might be a read error. Study-wide results and caveats: Cumulative frequency of public TCR beta families picked out carriers of CMV plus the relevant HLA. In two of eight donors, the top clonotype was HLA-C-restricted CMV-specific.

Sequenced input: PBMCs. This receptor was identified in a human donor in good health (CMV status not recorded). Some clones in this sample may be carry-over from other donors' samples. The J gene is TRBJ2-1, the V gene TRBV18, with TRBD2 identical over 9 bases. The CDR3 DNA reads as TGTGCCAGCTCACCACAGGACAGAGGACTAGCGTCGGGGTTC. Amino acid sequence: CASSPQDRGLASGF.